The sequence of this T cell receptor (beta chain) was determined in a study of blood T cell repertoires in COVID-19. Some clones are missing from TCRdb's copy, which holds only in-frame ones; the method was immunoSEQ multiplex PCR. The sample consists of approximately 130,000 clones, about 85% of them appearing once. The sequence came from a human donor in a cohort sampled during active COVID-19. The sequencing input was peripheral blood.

The CDR3 region is CASSVGPSVRESDTQYF. DNA of the CDR3: TGTGCCAGCAGCGTGGGCCCTTCAGTGCGGGAGAGCGATACGCAGTATTTT. This chain links TRBV9 with TRBJ2-3; the match to TRBD2 covers 7 bases. CDR1 and CDR2 (germline): SGDLS, YYNGEE. This CDR3 comprises 17 residues. V lost 2 bases and J lost 6; bases outside the gene matches: 15.